The 20 T cell receptor beta chains given below trace back to one sample, sequenced in a study of radiation and T cells in renal cell carcinoma. Sequenced by immunoSEQ multiplex PCR; TCRdb stores in-frame clones only, minus some. The sample holds 150,000 to 190,000 clones; approximately 86% are singletons and the top ten take roughly 13%. Time point described: blood 2 weeks post-SBRT. Treatment indicated: 15 Gy SBRT to primary tumor, nephrectomy 4 weeks later. Here the sequenced sample was blood, taken from a patient whose treatment included radiotherapy and nephrectomy. These receptors were collected from a woman between 45 and 60 years old with renal cell carcinoma.

The chain has TRBV6-5 and TRBJ2-7; 9 bases agree with TRBD2. CDR1 and CDR2 (germline): MNHEY, SVGAGI. This CDR3 is 16 amino acids long. The V gene end was trimmed by 0 bases and the J gene end by 4 bases; junction bases not matched to a gene: 7. The CDR3 DNA reads TGTGCCAGCAGTTACTCGGGGCGGGGGGGCCTTTACGAGCAGTACTTC. Translated: CASSYSGRGGLYEQYF.

The CDR3 bases are TGTGCCAGCAGCCACTCGAACGCGAACACTGAAGCTTTCTTT. The encoded protein is CASSHSNANTEAFF. This chain uses TRBV7-6 with TRBJ1-1; D unclear. Trimming cost V 5 bases and J 1 base, with 11 bases left between them. The V gene's germline CDR1 is SGHVS and CDR2 FNYEAQ. CDR3 length: 14 amino acids.

V gene TRBV14 combines with J gene TRBJ1-2, with TRBD1 identical over 7 bases. Germline V gives CDR1 SGHDN, CDR2 FVKESK. The CDR3 is 17 amino acids. Unmatched junction bases numbered 13, after V lost 5 bases and J lost 1 base. For the CDR3, the DNA is TGTGCCAGCAGCGCCACAGGGGCCCAGGGGTTTAACTATGGCTACACCTTC. Amino acid sequence: CASSATGAQGFNYGYTF.

In regard to this clone: Other DNA sequences in the sample encode the same CDR3. This sequence joins TRBV19 and TRBJ1-5, with a possible D match to TRBD1 (6 bases). Germline CDR1 LNHDA, CDR2 SQIVND (reference sequence). The CDR3 extends over 14 amino acids. V gave up 3 bases and J gave up 6 bases, with 12 bases separating them. CDR3 DNA sequence: TGTGCCAGTAGTATCTCCGGAGGGGGTCAGCCCCAGCATTTT. Translation gives CASSISGGGQPQHF.

The gene calls are TRBV19 and TRBJ1-6, with D uncertain. Trimming removed 6 bases from V and 5 bases from J, with 8 bases in between. The CDR3 has 13 residues. Germline CDR1 and CDR2: LNHDA and SQIVND (reference sequence). The CDR3 reads CASRQSDNSPLHF. The CDR3 nucleotides are TGTGCCAGTAGACAGTCGGATAATTCACCCCTCCACTTT.

The chain couples TRBV5-6 to TRBJ1-5, with D possibly being TRBD1 (6 bases). V was pared by 1 base and J by 5 bases, with 13 bases between. The CDR3 sequence is 15 residues long. Per germline, CDR1 SGHDT and CDR2 YYEEEE. CDR3 nucleotide sequence: TGTGCCAGCAGCTTGATCGTACAGGGCGATCAGCCCCAGCATTTT. Translation: CASSLIVQGDQPQHF.

This clone was recorded only once. The chain is built from TRBV1 and TRBJ2-7. TRBV1 is a pseudogene locus. There are 15 residues in the CDR3. CDR3 bases: TGCACCAGCAGCCAAGATCCAGCCCAAGAGAACGAGCAGTACTTC. Its translation is CTSSQDPAQENEQYF.

The V call is TRBV7-8, the J call TRBJ2-7; D gene ambiguous. The CDR3 contains 12 residues. Trimming removed 1 base at V and 3 bases at J, with 4 bases between. From germline, CDR1 is SGHVS and CDR2 FQNEAQ. The CDR3 loop reads CASSLVDYEQYF. In nucleotides, the CDR3 is TGTGCCAGCAGCTTAGTGGACTACGAGCAGTACTTC.

The chain couples TRBV19 to TRBJ1-5, with TRBD1 matching over 8 bases. Germline V CDR1 and CDR2: LNHDA, SQIVND (reference sequence). CDR3 length equals 13 residues. The ends lost 7 bases at V and 7 bases at J; junction bases unmatched: 6. Here the CDR3 reads CASTDRERQPQHF. CDR3 nucleotides: TGTGCCAGTACGGACAGGGAGAGACAGCCCCAGCATTTT.

V gene TRBV14 combines with J gene TRBJ1-1; D gene uncertain. The V gene lost 5 bases and the J gene lost 5 bases, with 12 bases spanning the gap. Per the germline V gene, CDR1 is SGHDN and CDR2 is FVKESK. This CDR3 contains 13 residues. The CDR3, as DNA: TGTGCCAGCAGCTCGATCCGTGAAACTGAAGCTTTCTTT. Protein: CASSSIRETEAFF. Full variable domain (outside the CDR3, taken from reference TRBV14 and TRBJ1-1): EAGVTQFPSHSVIEKGQTVTLRCDPISGHDNLYWYRRVMGKEIKFLLHFVKESKQDESGMPNNRFLAERTGGTYSTLKVQPAELEDSGVYFCASSSIRETEAFFGQGTRLTVV.

The chain joins TRBV6-5 to TRBJ1-1, with TRBD1 matching over 8 bases. After removal of 0 bases from V and 7 bases from J, the junction contained 10 bases not matched to a gene. Germline CDR1 is MNHEY and CDR2 is SVGAGI. The CDR3 has 16 residues. Here the CDR3 DNA reads TGTGCCAGCAGTTACTCCATAGGACAGGGAAGGAATGAAGCTTTCTTT. It encodes CASSYSIGQGRNEAFF.

The CDR3, as DNA: TGTGCCAGCAGTTACTCGCGGGGCTATAGCAATCAGCCCCAGCATTTT. This encodes CASSYSRGYSNQPQHF. The chain uses TRBV6-6 and TRBJ1-5; a possible D gene is TRBD1 (5 bases). Germline lookup yields CDR1 MNHNY and CDR2 SVGAGI (reference sequence). Trimming stripped 0 bases from V and 0 bases from J, with 9 bases between. The CDR3 has 16 residues.

The chain carries TRBV7-2 and TRBJ2-7; a weak D match, TRBD2 (7 bases). The V gene's germline CDR1 is SGHTA and CDR2 FQGNSA. CDR3 length equals 14 residues. V lost 5 bases and J 6 bases, leaving 17 bases between the germline ends. This CDR3 is CASSRGGARAEQYF. CDR3 bases: TGTGCCAGCAGCAGGGGGGGGGCCAGGGCCGAGCAGTACTTC.

This CDR3 reads CASSDPGGKTQYF. In DNA, the CDR3 is TGCGCCAGCAGCGACCCAGGGGGAAAGACCCAGTACTTC. The gene calls are TRBV5-1 and TRBJ2-5; 7 nucleotides match TRBD1. The junction had 6 bases not matched to a gene; V was cut back by 4 bases and J by 6 bases. Germline-derived CDR1 and CDR2 are SGHRS and YFSETQ. The CDR3 runs 13 residues.

This chain uses TRBV6-1 with TRBJ2-5; 10 positions agree with TRBD2. V dropped 5 bases and J dropped 7; count of bases not matched to a gene: 10. CDR3 length equals 15 residues. Germline values: CDR1 MNHNS, CDR2 SASEGT. CDR3 sequence: CASSLELAGVRTQYF. CDR3 in DNA: TGTGCCAGCAGTCTCGAGCTAGCGGGGGTACGGACCCAGTACTTC.

The rearrangement uses TRBV6-6 and TRBJ1-6, with D possibly TRBD1 on 5 matching bases. V lost 5 bases to trimming and J lost 9 bases, with 11 bases between them. CDR1 MNHNY and CDR2 SVGAGI come from the germline V gene (reference sequence). The CDR3 covers 13 residues. Here the CDR3 DNA reads TGTGCCAGCAGTAATCGCGGGGGTTCACCCCTCCACTTT. This gives the protein CASSNRGGSPLHF.

The rearrangement uses TRBV4-3 and TRBJ2-6; no clear D. The length of the CDR3 is 16 residues. Germline V gene data show CDR1 as LGHNA and CDR2 as YSLEER. V was trimmed by 3 bases and J by 0 bases, leaving 9 bases between them. In DNA, the CDR3 is TGCGCCAGCAGCCAGGGCTACTCCTCTGGGGCCAACGTCCTGACTTTC. Its translation is CASSQGYSSGANVLTF.

The V gene is TRBV5-4, the J gene TRBJ2-4; perhaps TRBD2 as D (6 bases). With 3 bases removed from V and 7 bases from J, the gap between germline ends came to 17 bases. CDR3 length: 15 residues. CDR1 is SGHNT and CDR2 is YYREEE in the germline V gene (reference sequence). The chain's CDR3 is CASSSAAGTRNIQYF. CDR3 sequence (DNA): TGTGCCAGCAGCTCGGCCGCCGGGACTCGGAACATTCAGTACTTC.

CDR3 nucleotide sequence: TGTGCCAGCAGTGAACTAGCGTACACTGAAGCTTTCTTT. Translating gives CASSELAYTEAFF. The gene calls are TRBV2 and TRBJ1-1; no definite D call. Trimming removed 2 bases at V and 3 bases at J, with 7 bases between. The CDR3 is 13 residues long. From germline, CDR1 is SNHLY and CDR2 FYNNEI. Full variable domain (remainder filled in from reference TRBV2 and TRBJ1-1): EPEVTQTPSHQVTQMGQEVILRCVPISNHLYFYWYRQILGQKVEFLVSFYNNEISEKSEIFDDQFSVERPDGSNFTLKIRSTKLEDSAMYFCASSELAYTEAFFGQGTRLTVV.

The V gene is TRBV30, the J gene TRBJ1-5, with D possibly TRBD1 on 5 matching bases. V was cut by 1 base and J by 4 bases, with 11 bases left in between. Germline lookup yields CDR1 GTSNPN and CDR2 SVGIG (reference sequence). This CDR3 contains 14 residues. The CDR3 bases are TGTGCCTGGAGTGGCAACAGGAGAAATCAGCCCCAGCATTTT. Its protein is CAWSGNRRNQPQHF.